Sequencing of this TCR beta chain was carried out in a study of T cell responses to AZD1222 COVID-19 vaccine. Regarding the study as a whole: Seropositive AZD1222 recipients at baseline numbered only five or six. Vaccine-associated CD4 TCRs spanned spike, dominant at 160-218 and 743-854.

Comments on this clone: Antigen: not known.

The assay was immunoSEQ multiplex PCR, and TCRdb's table has in-frame clones only and misses some. This table has some 160,000 clones, around 92% appearing once. This TCR was recovered from an adult in good health. The source was peripheral blood, collected on day 0 of AZD1222 vaccination.

The CDR3 DNA sequence: TGTGCCAGTAGTGTGGGGACGGTAGCTGAAAAACTGTTTTTT. Its protein product is CASSVGTVAEKLFF. The genes are TRBV19 and TRBJ1-4, with a weak D call TRBD1 (5 bases). V gave up 5 bases and J gave up 7 bases, with 14 bases separating them. The CDR3 runs 14 residues. Germline V CDR1 and CDR2: LNHDA, SQIVND (reference sequence).